The sequence of this T cell receptor (beta chain) was determined in a study of shared clonotypes between healthy human individuals. Study-wide findings and caveats: Enrolling few donors narrowed the genetic and exposure-history diversity that was represented.

V was clipped by 4 bases and J by 4 bases, with 17 bases between them. Germline V gene sequence: CDR1 LGHNA, CDR2 YSLEER. The CDR3 spans 15 residues. CD8 cells regarded as naive lacked CD45RO, were positively chosen for CCR7, and omitted terminally differentiated effector memory CD45RA+ cells. Measured with immunoSEQ multiplex PCR; TCRdb has only the in-frame clones, and not every one. Among under 2,000,000 clones, about 95% were seen once, and the ten largest hold roughly 1%. As concerns this clone: What it recognizes is unknown.

Specimen: naive CD8+ T cells sorted from blood. The rearrangement joins TRBV4-3 to TRBJ2-7; D tentatively fits TRBD1 or TRBD2 (6 bases each). This TCR came from a man aged 18 to 29 in good health. CDR3 residues: CASSPYEGGGYEQYF. CDR3 nucleotide sequence: TGCGCCAGCAGCCCTTACGAGGGGGGCGGGTACGAGCAGTACTTC.